This passage covers 14 T cell receptor beta chains from one sample sequenced in a study of T cells after posttransplantation cyclophosphamide. Produced via immunoSEQ multiplex PCR; TCRdb's table is partial and in-frame only. The repertoire holds tens of thousands of clones, 86% seen once, with less than 3.5% in the top ten. The sequencing sample was made of PBMCs. The receptor set was obtained from a man aged 30 to 39 with a blood cancer, CMV-positive, and with a related stem cell donor.

Concerning this clone itself: An end of the junction does not agree with germline; a read error may underlie this. The rearrangement links TRBV19 to TRBJ1-2; 7 bases fit TRBD1. The CDR3 contains 12 residues. Germline V CDR1 and CDR2: LNHDA, SQIVND (reference sequence). As DNA, the CDR3 is TGTGCCAATAGTAGGGACAGAGGAGGCTACACCTTC. It is translated as CANSRDRGGYTF.

This clone was observed a handful of times. The chain has TRBV5-1 and TRBJ2-7; 15 bases agree with TRBD2. The CDR3 consists of 18 residues. CDR1 and CDR2 (germline): SGHRS, YFSETQ. V was pared by 4 bases and J by 3 bases, with 11 bases of the junction left unmatched. The CDR3 DNA follows: TGCGCCAGCAGCCCGGTGGGACTAGCGGGAGGTTTTGACTACGAGCAGTACTTC. It yields the protein CASSPVGLAGGFDYEQYF.

The J gene is TRBJ1-2, the V gene TRBV30; D perhaps matches TRBD1 (5 bases). The V gene lost 7 bases and the J gene lost 0 bases, with 12 bases spanning the gap. Germline CDR1 reads GTSNPN; CDR2 reads SVGIG (reference sequence). This CDR3 contains 13 residues. Written as DNA, the CDR3 is TGTGCCTCCCCAGGCAGGGCTAACTATGGCTACACCTTC. The encoded protein is CASPGRANYGYTF. Together with reference TRBV30 and TRBJ1-2, the CDR3 gives the full variable domain: SQTIHQWPATLVQPVGSPLSLECTVEGTSNPNLYWYRQAAGRGLQLLFYSVGIGQISSEVPQNLSASRPQDRQFILSSKKLLLSDSGFYLCASPGRANYGYTFGSGTRLTVV.

The J gene is TRBJ2-1, the V gene TRBV11-1, with no clear D. Trimming took 3 bases from V and 0 from J, leaving 9 bases between them. Germline CDR1 is SGHAT and CDR2 is FQDESV (reference sequence). The CDR3 runs to 15 residues. The CDR3 region has the DNA TGTGCCAGCAGCTTTGAGCTTAGCTCCTACAATGAGCAGTTCTTC. Amino acids: CASSFELSSYNEQFF. The variable domain in full, with the rest retrieved from reference TRBV11-1 and TRBJ2-1, is EAEVAQSPRYKITEKSQAVAFWCDPISGHATLYWYRQILGQGPELLVQFQDESVVDDSQLPKDRFSAERLKGVDSTLKIQPAELGDSAMYLCASSFELSSYNEQFFGPGTRLTVL.

The chain couples TRBV9 to TRBJ2-2; 10 nucleotides line up with TRBD2. The ends lost 4 bases at V and 8 bases at J; junction bases unmatched: 14. Germline CDR1 SGDLS, CDR2 YYNGEE. This CDR3 is 17 amino acids long. Here the CDR3 reads CASSSPFLAGASGELFF. The CDR3 DNA reads TGTGCCAGCAGCTCGCCCTTCCTAGCGGGAGCATCAGGGGAGCTGTTTTTT. The variable domain in full, with the rest retrieved from reference TRBV9 and TRBJ2-2, is DSGVTQTPKHLITATGQRVTLRCSPRSGDLSVYWYQQSLDQGLQFLIQYYNGEERAKGNILERFSAQQFPDLHSELNLSSLELGDSALYFCASSSPFLAGASGELFFGEGSRLTVL.

This chain links TRBV6-1 with TRBJ2-3; tentative D call: TRBD1 (5 bases). V was trimmed by 7 bases and J by 4 bases, leaving 15 bases between them. This CDR3 contains 14 residues. Germline CDR1 reads MNHNS; CDR2 reads SASEGT. This CDR3 is CASTPPGPADTQYF. The DNA of the CDR3 is TGTGCCAGCACCCCCCCAGGGCCAGCAGATACGCAGTATTTT.

V and J are TRBV9 and TRBJ1-5; the match to TRBD1 covers 11 bases. Germline CDR1 reads SGDLS; CDR2 reads YYNGEE. V lost 4 bases to trimming and J lost 4 bases; unmatched junction nucleotides: 4. The CDR3 is 15 amino acids. The CDR3 bases are TGTGCCAGCAGCTCCGGACAGGGGGCTAATCAGCCCCAGCATTTT. Its translation is CASSSGQGANQPQHF.

The V and J genes are TRBV5-1 and TRBJ1-1; 8 bases agree with TRBD1. The CDR3 totals 14 residues. V lost 1 base to trimming and J lost 5 bases; unmatched junction nucleotides: 4. Looked up from germline, CDR1 is SGHRS and CDR2 is YFSETQ. The CDR3 sequence: CASSLTDRDTEAFF. For the CDR3, the DNA is TGCGCCAGCAGCTTGACGGACAGGGATACTGAAGCTTTCTTT.

The rearrangement joins TRBV28 to TRBJ2-7; 8 nucleotides match TRBD1. The CDR3 has 12 amino acids. Germline-derived CDR1 and CDR2 are MDHEN and SYDVKM. The V and J ends lost 8 bases and 3 bases, in that order; junction bases with no gene match: 3. Here the CDR3 DNA reads TGTGCCAGCGGTGGACAGGGCTACGAGCAGTACTTC. Protein product: CASGGQGYEQYF.

The rearrangement joins TRBV19 to TRBJ1-5; possibly TRBD1 for D (5 bases). CDR1 is LNHDA, CDR2 SQIVND, per germline (reference sequence). The CDR3 sequence is 16 residues long. V lost 3 bases to trimming and J lost 4 bases, with 16 bases between them. In DNA, the CDR3 is TGTGCCAGTAGTATGACGGAGGGGCTAGTTAATCAGCCCCAGCATTTT. Amino acids: CASSMTEGLVNQPQHF. Full variable domain (rest looked up from reference TRBV19 and TRBJ1-5): DGGITQSPKYLFRKEGQNVTLSCEQNLNHDAMYWYRQDPGQGLRLIYYSQIVNDFQKGDIAEGYSVSREKKESFPLTVTSAQKNPTAFYLCASSMTEGLVNQPQHFGDGTRLSIL.

A few counts support this clone. The chain joins TRBV7-2 to TRBJ2-7, with TRBD2 matching over 8 bases. This CDR3 comprises 13 residues. Germline V gives CDR1 SGHTA, CDR2 FQGNSA. The ends lost 5 bases at V and 6 bases at J; junction bases unmatched: 6. DNA of the CDR3: TGTGCCAGCAGCCAAATGAGCGGGAGCGAGCAGTACTTC. It encodes CASSQMSGSEQYF.

V is TRBV25-1 and J is TRBJ2-5; D call uncertain. The V end was cut by 7 bases, the J end by 5 bases, with 17 bases between. CDR3 length: 14 amino acids. Per the germline V gene, CDR1 is MGHDK and CDR2 is SYGVNS. CDR3 sequence reads: CASTESGTLETQYF. The DNA of the CDR3 is TGTGCCAGCACCGAGAGTGGTACGCTGGAGACCCAGTACTTC.

The CDR3 DNA sequence: TGTGCCACCAGCTCACTGGACAGCCTCGGGCATCAGCCCCAGCATTTT. Protein: CATSSLDSLGHQPQHF. The chain employs TRBV15 and TRBJ1-5, with a weak D call TRBD1 (6 bases). CDR3 length: 16 amino acids. Between the trimmed V and J ends, which lost 5 bases and 5 bases, there was a span of 19 bases. Germline V gene lookup returns CDR1 LNHNV and CDR2 YYDKDF (reference sequence).

The chain couples TRBV5-1 to TRBJ1-1; D not certain. Deletions cut 4 bases from V and 4 bases from J, with 29 bases between. The CDR3 length is 19 residues. CDR1 is SGHRS and CDR2 is YFSETQ in the germline V gene. This CDR3 reads CASSPGGLVGPLVGTEAFF. The CDR3 region has the DNA TGCGCCAGCAGCCCTGGAGGGTTAGTCGGCCCCTTGGTGGGCACTGAAGCTTTCTTT.